This TCR beta chain was observed in a study of graft-versus-host responses after intestinal transplantation. To note about this clone: Its antigen is as yet unknown.

Produced via immunoSEQ multiplex PCR; TCRdb's table is partial and in-frame only. This sample has 29,000 or so clones, with 60% to 85% found just once. Study outcomes and limitations: Present in recipient marrow, GvH clones included some that appeared first in ileum or blood.

Processed graft tissue released its intraepithelial and lamina propria lymphocytes. J gave up 3 bases and V 6 bases, and 1 base lay outside the gene matches. Germline CDR1 and CDR2: MNHEY and SVGAGI. CDR3 length: 12 amino acids. This chain connects TRBV6-5 to TRBJ1-1; 7 positions agree with TRBD1. The sequence came from a human patient who received an intestinal transplant, so some T cells may come from the graft donor. Sequencing used ileum tissue, obtained 98 days after intestinal transplantation. CDR3 nucleotides: TGTGCCAGCAGAACAGGGGACACTGAAGCTTTCTTT. This sequence encodes CASRTGDTEAFF.